This TCR beta chain was recorded in a study of CD8+CD57+ T cells in acquired aplastic anemia (dated by TCRdb to 2016 to 2019). About the investigation overall: A mean of about 3.2 ug of DNA, ranging from roughly 0.19 to 27.4 ug, was extracted from sorted CD4+ and CD8+ cells. CD8+CD57+ expansion was defined as a frequency above the mean frequency observed in healthy subjects. Results and caveats for the whole study, not just this receptor: No significant difference in CD8+ Simpson's diversity was found between patients and healthy controls (P=0.060). Around 30 CD8+ CDR3 sequences were found to be shared between patients and controls, but these sequences appeared to be highly expressed in patients and within the immunodominant clones of the patients.

CDR1 and CDR2 are drawn from the germline V gene (reference sequence): DFQATT, SNEGSKA. V was cut back by 2 bases and J by 0 bases, leaving a gap of 8 bases between them. The CDR3, from cysteine to phenylalanine, totals 13 residues. Only the CDR3 part of the read is kept: 39 bases, read in frame from the first base. TCR beta VDJ combination and CDR3 sequence profiling used genomic DNA as the template. An Illumina HiSeq 2000 was the platform used for TCR repertoire sequencing. The paper's data handling went like this. Repertoires were assessed using TRBV/TRBJ rearrangement plots, CDR3 size and DJ length profiles, and Simpson's diversity index. The most abundant DNA sequence in the deep sequencing data was taken as the immunodominant clone. CDR3 amino acid sequences were checked for sharing between subjects and were compared against published repertoires and the VDJdb database. The public reads were quality trimmed at Q25 with fastp and then assembled into clones with MiXCR by TCRdb, keeping productive beta chains. CDR3 protein sequences are deduplicated, and each keeps its most common genes and DNA. TCRdb, rather than the study authors, made the V and J calls. The sample includes 80,000 or so distinct CDR3 sequences, with about 70% observed a single time. The top ten clonotypes cover approximately 81% of the sample.

About this clonotype itself: The antigen it recognizes is unknown. Within one base of it there is no much larger clone, and no base qualities were kept.

Expansion of CD8+CD57+ cells had been shown by flow cytometry in the patients chosen for sequencing. Every patient had a diagnosis of severe acquired aplastic anemia based on International Study of Aplastic Anemia and Agranulocytosis and Camitta criteria. Patients had received no therapy at the time of blood sampling. In this study, sorted CD4+ and CD8+ T cells from the blood of healthy subjects and of severe aplastic anemia patients had their TCR repertoires deep-sequenced. In the USA, patient enrollment took place under clinicaltrials.gov protocols 00001620, 01623167, 00001397, 00071045, 00081523 and 00961064. Ficoll-Paque density gradient centrifugation was used to isolate peripheral blood mononuclear cells. Before DNA extraction, CD4+ and CD8+ T cells were sorted by FACS or by magnetic beads.

The TCR originated in a human donor with aplastic anemia. Sample: sorted CD4+, CD8+, or CD8+CD57+ T cells (not recorded which) from PBMCs. The rearranged chain carries TRBV20-1 and TRBJ2-7, with the identity of the D gene unclear. The DNA sequence is given as TGCAGTGCTAGATCCTGGCCCTCCTACGAGCAGTACTTC. The resulting protein is CSARSWPSYEQYF.